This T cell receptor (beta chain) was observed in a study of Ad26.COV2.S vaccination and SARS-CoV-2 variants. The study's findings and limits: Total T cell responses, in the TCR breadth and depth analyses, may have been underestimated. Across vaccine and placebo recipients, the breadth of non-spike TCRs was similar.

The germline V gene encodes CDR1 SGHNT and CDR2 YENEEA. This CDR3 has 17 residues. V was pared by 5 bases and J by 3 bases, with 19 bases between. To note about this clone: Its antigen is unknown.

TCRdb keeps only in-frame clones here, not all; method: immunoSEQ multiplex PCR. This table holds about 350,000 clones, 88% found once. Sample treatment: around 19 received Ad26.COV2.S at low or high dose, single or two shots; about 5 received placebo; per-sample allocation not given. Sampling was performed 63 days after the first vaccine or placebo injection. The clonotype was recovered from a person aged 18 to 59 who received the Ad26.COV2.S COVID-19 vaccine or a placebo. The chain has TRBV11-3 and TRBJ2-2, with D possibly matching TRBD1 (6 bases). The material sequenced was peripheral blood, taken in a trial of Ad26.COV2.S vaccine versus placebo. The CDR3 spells CASSPSQGGRDTGELFF. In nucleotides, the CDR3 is TGTGCCAGCAGCCCTTCACAGGGCGGGCGGGACACCGGGGAGCTGTTTTTT.